This T cell receptor beta chain came from a study of sequential checkpoint blockade in melanoma. Whole-study context: Randomization was 1:1 between first-line nivolumab→ipilimumab and ipilimumab→nivolumab. Both treatment sequences were followed by maintenance nivolumab.

Here immunoSEQ multiplex PCR was the method, and the copy in TCRdb shows in-frame clones only, minus some. The data show 25,000 to 35,000 clones, with more than 80% seen just once and 17% held by the top ten. Treatment given: randomized to nivolumab then ipilimumab (arm A) or the reverse (arm B). DNA-damaging chemotherapy had not been given to any patient beforehand. From thawed PBMCs, live CD3+CD8+ cells negative for CD19 and CD56 were sorted. V trimming: 2 bases; J trimming: 13 bases; junction bases outside the gene matches: 11. CDR1 LGHNA and CDR2 YSLEER come from the germline V gene. This CDR3 comprises 16 residues.

The sequencing here drew on CD8+ T cells sorted from blood (inferred from file names), taken from a patient given nivolumab and ipilimumab in sequence. This chain joins TRBV4-3 and TRBJ1-6; 10 bases line up with TRBD1. The sequence was collected from a human donor with melanoma. In nucleotides, the CDR3 is TGCGCCAGCAGCCAAACCCCACGGACAGGGGGTTCCCCCCTCCACTTT. Its protein product is CASSQTPRTGGSPLHF.